The 28 T cell receptor beta chains listed next were all sequenced from one sample in a study of response to subunit inactivated influenza vaccine. TCRdb analysed the RT-PCR reads with MiXCR anew, one entry per CDR3 protein. The sample includes 750,000 to 850,000 distinct CDR3 sequences, 18% seen only once; the top ten take about a tenth. This sample comprised PBMCs from blood, obtained about 5 days after vaccination. The source is a man aged 50-60 years who received an inactivated influenza vaccine.

J is TRBJ1-2 and V is TRBV29-1; TRBD1 matches 10 bases. Per the germline V gene, CDR1 is SQVTM and CDR2 is ANQGSEA. The J segment lost 4 bases and the V segment lost 2 bases, leaving 10 bases of the junction unmatched. CDR3 length: 16 residues. CDR3 coding DNA: TGCAGCGTTGAAATGAGACAGGGGGCGTATATCTATGGCTACACCTTC. The encoded protein is CSVEMRQGAYIYGYTF. Using reference TRBV29-1 and TRBJ1-2 for the parts outside the CDR3, the full variable domain is SAVISQKPSRDICQRGTSLTIQCQVDSQVTMMFWYRQQPGQSLTLIATANQGSEATYESGFVIDKFPISRPNLTFSTLTVSNMSPEDSSIYLCSVEMRQGAYIYGYTFGSGTRLTVV.

Only a few counts were recorded for this clonotype. V and J are TRBV2 and TRBJ2-1; TRBD1 matches at 7 bases. Germline assignment: CDR1 SNHLY and CDR2 FYNNEI. The CDR3 consists of 14 residues. The junction had 5 bases not matched to a gene; V was cut back by 7 bases and J by 2 bases. In nucleotides, the CDR3 is TGTGCCAGCACCGGACAGGTCGCCTACAATGAGCAGTTCTTC. Translating gives CASTGQVAYNEQFF.

The V and J genes are TRBV20-1 and TRBJ2-3; 11 bases align to TRBD2. Per germline, CDR1 DFQATT and CDR2 SNEGSKA (reference sequence). The junction had 9 bases not matched to a gene; V was cut back by 6 bases and J by 4 bases. The CDR3 is 15 residues long. CDR3 nucleotides: TGCAGTGCCACTAGCGGGAGCCAAGGTCCAGATACGCAGTATTTT. Translation: CSATSGSQGPDTQYF.

This clonotype was seen many times. CDR3 in amino acids: CASSQVAGAIVGYTF. CDR3 sequence (DNA): TGTGCCAGCAGCCAAGTTGCGGGGGCGATAGTTGGCTACACCTTC. The chain carries TRBV4-2 and TRBJ1-2; weak D call: TRBD1 (6 bases). The CDR3 spans 15 residues. CDR1 is LGHNA and CDR2 is YNFKEQ in the germline V gene. Trimming left V 1 base short and J 7 bases short, with 16 bases between.

This clonotype has a count of ten or more. The CDR3 sequence: CASSLLQREQFF. CDR3 DNA sequence: TGTGCCAGCAGTTTGCTACAGCGCGAGCAGTTCTTC. The chain combines TRBV12-3 or TRBV12-4 with TRBJ2-1; no firm D call. Trimming shortened V by 3 bases and J by 10 bases, and 10 bases separated the two germline ends. The CDR3 loop spans 12 amino acids.

This clonotype has only a few counts. The J gene is TRBJ1-1, the V gene TRBV20-1, with D possibly matching TRBD1 (6 bases). Trimming shortened V by 5 bases and J by 2 bases, and 12 bases separated the two germline ends. Germline values: CDR1 DFQATT, CDR2 SNEGSKA (reference sequence). The CDR3 spans 13 residues. Written as DNA, the CDR3 is TGCAGTGCTTCAGGGGAGCCAAACACTGAAGCTTTCTTT. Its translation is CSASGEPNTEAFF.

The chain joins TRBV20-1 to TRBJ2-7; TRBD2 agrees at 12 bases. This CDR3 is built from 14 residues. The V gene's germline CDR1 is DFQATT and CDR2 SNEGSKA (reference sequence). V trimming: 0 bases; J trimming: 5 bases; junction bases outside the gene matches: 2. The CDR3 nucleotides read TGCAGTGCTAGAGAGGGACTAGCGGGTAACGAGCAGTACTTC. Its protein is CSAREGLAGNEQYF.

This clonotype was seen only once. The gene calls are TRBV7-8 and TRBJ2-7; possibly TRBD1 for D (5 bases). V gave up 2 bases and J gave up 2 bases, with 22 bases separating them. Germline CDR1 SGHVS, CDR2 FQNEAQ. The CDR3 runs 18 residues. CDR3 in DNA: TGTGCCAGCAGCTTATCAGGTCTCCCTACACAGGCTCCCTACGAGCAGTACTTC. It translates to CASSLSGLPTQAPYEQYF.

This clonotype was seen a few times. The J gene is TRBJ1-2, the V gene TRBV5-1, with unresolved D. Between the trimmed V and J ends, which lost 0 bases and 0 bases, there was a span of 9 bases. The CDR3 totals 15 residues. Germline-derived CDR1 and CDR2 are SGHRS and YFSETQ. The CDR3, as DNA: TGCGCCAGCAGCTTGGACGCCGAATCTAACTATGGCTACACCTTC. It yields the protein CASSLDAESNYGYTF. The full variable domain, rest sourced from reference TRBV5-1 and TRBJ1-2, is KAGVTQTPRYLIKTRGQQVTLSCSPISGHRSVSWYQQTPGQGLQFLFEYFSETQRNKGNFPGRFSGRQFSNSRSEMNVSTLELGDSALYLCASSLDAESNYGYTFGSGTRLTVV.

The J gene is TRBJ2-1, the V gene TRBV24-1; D is possibly TRBD1 (6 bases). The V gene's germline CDR1 is KGHDR and CDR2 SFDVKD. This CDR3 is 17 amino acids long. Trimming took 3 bases from V and 2 from J, leaving 16 bases between them. In nucleotides, the CDR3 is TGTGCCACCAGTGATGGTCCCGGGACACTAACCTACAATGAGCAGTTCTTC. Amino acids: CATSDGPGTLTYNEQFF.

The chain links TRBV5-6 to TRBJ2-3; D unresolved. V was cut by 4 bases and J by 2 bases, with 11 bases left in between. This CDR3 is built from 14 residues. Germline CDR1 is SGHDT and CDR2 is YYEEEE. The CDR3 spells CASSPVAYTDTQYF. CDR3 bases: TGTGCCAGCAGCCCGGTCGCATACACAGATACGCAGTATTTT.

This clonotype was seen a handful of times. This chain joins TRBV9 and TRBJ2-7; 14 nucleotides line up with TRBD2. CDR1 and CDR2 from the germline V gene are SGDLS and YYNGEE. Trimming removed 4 bases from V and 1 base from J; junction bases left unmatched: 7. The CDR3 totals 17 residues. CDR3 in amino acids: CASSPGTSGSSSYEQYF. DNA of the CDR3: TGTGCCAGCAGCCCCGGGACTAGCGGGAGTTCTTCCTACGAGCAGTACTTC.

The table lists this clonotype with many counts. Here the CDR3 reads CASSQELAAYNEQFF. CDR3 DNA: TGCGCCAGCAGCCAAGAACTAGCCGCCTACAATGAGCAGTTCTTC. The chain carries TRBV4-3 and TRBJ2-1; possibly TRBD2 for D (6 bases). V was trimmed by 0 bases and J by 2 bases, leaving 8 bases between them. The CDR3 has 15 residues. Germline CDR1 LGHNA, CDR2 YSLEER.

This clonotype was observed a few times. The chain has TRBV7-9 and TRBJ2-1; 13 bases match TRBD2. CDR1 SEHNR and CDR2 FQNEAQ come from the germline V gene (reference sequence). There are 15 residues in the CDR3. J lost 10 bases, V lost 7 bases, and 10 bases had no gene match. CDR3: CASIDGLAGDEEQFF. The CDR3 DNA reads TGTGCCAGCATCGATGGACTAGCGGGGGACGAGGAGCAGTTCTTC.

This clonotype was picked up many times. V is TRBV7-2 and J is TRBJ2-7, with a tentative D call TRBD2 (7 bases). The germline V and J ends were trimmed by 0 bases and 4 bases, with 10 bases remaining between them. The CDR3 has 14 amino acids. Germline assignment: CDR1 SGHTA and CDR2 FQGNSA. CDR3 coding DNA: TGTGCCAGCAGCTTAGCGGGGGGGCTTTACGAGCAGTACTTC. Encoded protein: CASSLAGGLYEQYF.

The chain is built from TRBV19 and TRBJ2-3; the D gene is possibly TRBD2 (5 bases). Germline V gene sequence: CDR1 LNHDA, CDR2 SQIVND (reference sequence). This CDR3 has 13 residues. Between the trimmed V and J ends, which lost 6 bases and 2 bases, there was a span of 9 bases. The CDR3 DNA reads TGTGCCAGTAGGGAGGACCACACAGATACGCAGTATTTT. It translates to CASREDHTDTQYF.

The J gene is TRBJ2-7, the V gene TRBV5-5; D is possibly TRBD1 or TRBD2 (5 bases each). The length of the CDR3 is 15 residues. Germline values: CDR1 SGHKS, CDR2 YYEKEE (reference sequence). Trimming removed 0 bases at V and 2 bases at J, with 12 bases between. Here the CDR3 DNA reads TGTGCCAGCAGCTTGGACGGGACCCGACCCTACGAGCAGTACTTC. Protein sequence: CASSLDGTRPYEQYF.

Only a few counts were recorded for this clonotype. The gene calls are TRBV25-1 and TRBJ2-7, with TRBD1 matching 8 bases. Unmatched junction bases numbered 8, after V lost 1 base and J lost 6 bases. Germline CDR1 reads MGHDK; CDR2 reads SYGVNS. This CDR3 has 15 amino acids. CDR3 DNA sequence: TGTGCCAGCAGTGAATTGGAGGCAGGGGGCGGCGAGCAGTACTTC. Its protein product is CASSELEAGGGEQYF.

The chain joins TRBV28 to TRBJ2-1; D remains ambiguous. This CDR3 is built from 13 residues. The V end was cut by 4 bases, the J end by 5 bases, with 9 bases between. In germline, CDR1 is MDHEN, CDR2 SYDVKM. Written as DNA, the CDR3 is TGTGCCAGCAGTTCCTCAAGGAACAATGAGCAGTTCTTC. Protein sequence: CASSSSRNNEQFF.

The chain uses TRBV10-2 and TRBJ2-7; D possibly corresponds to TRBD1 (5 bases). The CDR3 is 13 amino acids. The V gene lost 5 bases and the J gene lost 6 bases, with 14 bases spanning the gap. Per the germline V gene, CDR1 is WSHSY and CDR2 is SAAADI. The CDR3 loop reads CASSQNRISEQYF. DNA of the CDR3: TGCGCCAGCAGTCAAAACAGGATATCCGAGCAGTACTTC.

The chain employs TRBV12-3 or TRBV12-4 and TRBJ1-5; D might be TRBD1 (5 bases). V gave up 6 bases and J gave up 0 bases, with 12 bases separating them. The CDR3 is made up of 15 amino acids. The CDR3: CASRGGGNSNQPQHF. The CDR3 DNA reads TGTGCCAGCAGGGGGGGAGGGAATAGCAATCAGCCCCAGCATTTT.

The gene calls are TRBV3-1 and TRBJ2-6; 8 positions match TRBD1. V lost 4 bases, J lost 12 bases, and 5 bases stayed unmatched. The CDR3 has 13 residues. Per the germline V gene, CDR1 is LGHDT and CDR2 is YNNKEL (reference sequence). CDR3 DNA: TGTGCCAGCAGCCGGGGACAGGCCCCCGTCCTGACTTTC. Translation gives CASSRGQAPVLTF.

The J gene is TRBJ1-3, the V gene TRBV12-3 or TRBV12-4; the D is unclear. V was pared by 4 bases and J by 0 bases, with 10 bases between. This CDR3 is 15 amino acids long. CDR3 amino acids: CASSWTVSSGNTIYF. CDR3 DNA: TGTGCCAGCAGTTGGACGGTGAGCTCTGGAAACACCATATATTTT.

This clonotype was counted only a few times. V is TRBV7-9 and J is TRBJ1-2; D gene uncertain. In germline, CDR1 is SEHNR, CDR2 FQNEAQ (reference sequence). This CDR3 has 15 residues. Trimming took off 1 base at V and 5 bases at J, with 14 bases between the two ends. This chain's CDR3 is CASSLGGIGLYGYTF. The CDR3, as DNA: TGTGCCAGCAGCTTAGGTGGCATTGGCCTATATGGCTACACCTTC.

J is TRBJ1-6 and V is TRBV6-2 or TRBV6-3; TRBD1 is a possible D gene (6 bases). The CDR3 covers 15 residues. V dropped 5 bases and J dropped 5 bases, with 13 bases sitting between them. From germline, CDR1 is MNHEY and CDR2 SVGEGT. In DNA, the CDR3 is TGTGCCAGCAGTATTGGACAGATCGATAATTCACCCCTCCACTTT. This translates into CASSIGQIDNSPLHF.

A few counts support this clonotype. V usage is TRBV27 and J usage is TRBJ2-1, with D unresolved. This CDR3 spans 13 amino acids. The V end was cut by 1 base, the J end by 2 bases, with 3 bases between. The germline CDR1 and CDR2 sequences are MNHEY and SMNVEV (reference sequence). The CDR3, as DNA: TGTGCCAGCAGTTTATTCCCCTACAATGAGCAGTTCTTC. Translating it yields CASSLFPYNEQFF.

This clonotype was picked up one time. The chain has TRBV28 and TRBJ2-7, with D possibly matching TRBD2 (6 bases). This CDR3 comprises 17 residues. The V end lost 2 bases, the J end lost 6 bases, and 23 bases lay between the germline ends. Germline CDR1 reads MDHEN; CDR2 reads SYDVKM. In DNA, the CDR3 is TGTGCCAGCAGTTTACCGTCTATGGCGGGACCGCTCTCCGAGCAGTACTTC. This translates into CASSLPSMAGPLSEQYF.

A remark on this clonotype: Germline is not matched at one junction end, which may reflect a read error. The chain is built from TRBV20-1 and TRBJ2-1; 9 nucleotides line up with TRBD2. The CDR3 covers 16 residues. The germline gives CDR1 DFQATT, CDR2 SNEGSKA (reference sequence). This chain's CDR3 is CSARGGGGRAYNEQFF. DNA for the CDR3: TGCAGTGCAAGAGGGGGAGGCGGGAGGGCCTACAATGAGCAGTTCTTC.